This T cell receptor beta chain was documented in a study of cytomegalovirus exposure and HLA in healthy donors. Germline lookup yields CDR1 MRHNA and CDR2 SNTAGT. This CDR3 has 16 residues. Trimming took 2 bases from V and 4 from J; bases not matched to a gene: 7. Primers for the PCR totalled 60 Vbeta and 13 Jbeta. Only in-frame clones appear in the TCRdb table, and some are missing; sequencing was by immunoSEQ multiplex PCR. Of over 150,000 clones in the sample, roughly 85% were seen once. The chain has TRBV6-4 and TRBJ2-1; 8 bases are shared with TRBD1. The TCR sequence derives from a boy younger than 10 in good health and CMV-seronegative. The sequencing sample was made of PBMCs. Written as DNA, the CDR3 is TGTGCCAGCAGTGACGCAACAGGGGGACTTTACAATGAGCAGTTCTTC. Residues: CASSDATGGLYNEQFF.